In this sample, the clone carrying this T cell receptor (beta chain) turned up many times. Its specificity is unknown. This CDR3 is built from 18 residues. V was clipped by 0 bases and J by 2 bases; unmatched bases: 8. The germline V gene has CDR1 MGHRA and CDR2 YSYEKL. This sample is part of a study of T-cell memory formation after mild COVID-19. Study outcomes and limitations: Pre-infection memory already had some responding clones, implying cross-reactive memory joined. CD4/CD8 balance characterized clones contracting day 15 to 85, and CD4+ skew characterized later expanders. The study found contracting CD4+ clones mainly in CM and EM and contracting CD8+ clones in EMRA.

The TCR alpha and TCR beta cDNA libraries, bearing sample barcodes and UMIs, were generated by 5'RACE using constant-segment primers. TCRdb re-analysed the 5' RACE reads in MiXCR, keeping a single row per CDR3 protein. The table has some 270,000 distinct CDR3 sequences, 15% seen once. The sequence came from an adult woman who had mild COVID-19 (a few samples of this study predate the infection). Cell type and time point are not known. The chain carries TRBV4-1 and TRBJ2-2, with 8 bases identical to TRBD1. Sequencing used PBMCs or a T cell subset sorted from them (not recorded which). The DNA of the CDR3 is TGCGCCAGCAGCCAAGAAGTGCGACAGGGGTTAAACACCGGGGAGCTGTTTTTT. Translating gives CASSQEVRQGLNTGELFF.